The rows below give T cell receptor beta chains drawn from one sample of a study of T cell responses to AZD1222 COVID-19 vaccine. Sequencing was performed with immunoSEQ multiplex PCR; in TCRdb, only in-frame clones are kept and a portion is missing. This sample yields around 130,000 clones, of which roughly 87% are seen a single time; more than 5.5% belongs to the top ten. Sequences were derived from peripheral blood, sampled 28 days after the second AZD1222 dose. The receptors shown here come from an adult who received the AZD1222 COVID-19 vaccine. Both conserved end residues are part of each CDR3. Each record gives: D gene, CDR3 length, V gene, clone size, J gene, CDR3 protein, CDR3 DNA. The D gene is left open where the match is weak. Clone sizes are given selectively: once, few, many, or a class where the clone is expanded.

d_gene: TRBD1
len: 13
v_gene: TRBV29-1
abundance: NA
j_gene: TRBJ2-7
CDR3aa: CSVLTGSTYEQYF
CDR3nt: TGCAGCGTGTTGACAGGGTCAACCTACGAGCAGTACTTC

d_gene: TRBD2
len: 15
v_gene: TRBV10-3
abundance: NA
j_gene: TRBJ2-7
CDR3aa: CAISGLAGSSYEQYF
CDR3nt: TGTGCCATCAGTGGACTAGCGGGTAGCTCCTACGAGCAGTACTTC

d_gene: TRBD2
len: 17
v_gene: TRBV6-4
abundance: NA
j_gene: TRBJ2-5
CDR3aa: CASRPPCERGGRETQYF
CDR3nt: TGTGCCAGCAGGCCCCCTTGTGAGCGGGGGGGCCGAGAGACCCAGTACTTC

d_gene: NA
len: 13
v_gene: TRBV11-2
abundance: NA
j_gene: TRBJ1-1
CDR3aa: CASSLGWETEAFF
CDR3nt: TGTGCCAGCAGCTTAGGGTGGGAAACTGAAGCTTTCTTT

d_gene: NA
len: 18
v_gene: TRBV6-1
abundance: NA
j_gene: TRBJ1-1
CDR3aa: CASSDPTGLIGVNTEAFF
CDR3nt: TGTGCCAGCAGTGACCCGACGGGACTCATCGGAGTGAACACTGAAGCTTTCTTT

d_gene: NA
len: 10
v_gene: TRBV20-1
abundance: once
j_gene: TRBJ1-2
CDR3aa: CSARDTAETF
CDR3nt: TGCAGTGCTAGAGACACGGCCGAGACCTTC

d_gene: NA
len: 15
v_gene: TRBV5-7
abundance: once
j_gene: TRBJ2-6
CDR3aa: CASSFPLAGANVLTF
CDR3nt: TGTGCCAGCAGCTTCCCCCTAGCCGGGGCCAACGTCCTGACTTTC

d_gene: NA
len: 14
v_gene: TRBV15
abundance: NA
j_gene: TRBJ2-2
CDR3aa: CATSRGGDTGELFF
CDR3nt: TGTGCCACCAGCAGAGGGGGGGACACCGGGGAGCTGTTTTTT

d_gene: NA
len: 14
v_gene: TRBV9
abundance: few
j_gene: TRBJ2-7
CDR3aa: CASSVFTSSYEQYF
CDR3nt: TGTGCCAGCAGCGTCTTTACGAGCTCCTACGAGCAGTACTTC

d_gene: TRBD1
len: 15
v_gene: TRBV4-2
abundance: NA
j_gene: TRBJ1-2
CDR3aa: CASSRGQGGSYGYTF
CDR3nt: TGTGCCAGCAGCCGAGGACAGGGCGGCAGCTATGGCTACACCTTC

d_gene: TRBD2
len: 13
v_gene: TRBV7-7
abundance: NA
j_gene: TRBJ2-1
CDR3aa: CASSFKAGDEQFF
CDR3nt: TGTGCCAGCAGCTTCAAAGCGGGAGATGAGCAGTTCTTC

d_gene: NA
len: 12
v_gene: TRBV19
abundance: NA
j_gene: TRBJ1-5
CDR3aa: CASSIPDAPQHF
CDR3nt: TGTGCCAGTAGTATCCCCGACGCGCCCCAGCATTTT

d_gene: NA
len: 16
v_gene: TRBV9
abundance: NA
j_gene: TRBJ2-2
CDR3aa: CASSPTTSTGTGELFF
CDR3nt: TGTGCCAGCAGCCCGACAACCTCTACAGGGACCGGGGAGCTGTTTTTT

d_gene: TRBD1
len: 16
v_gene: TRBV5-6
abundance: NA
j_gene: TRBJ1-5
CDR3aa: CASSPGQGLGNQPQHF
CDR3nt: TGTGCCAGCAGCCCCGGACAGGGTTTGGGAAATCAGCCCCAGCATTTT

d_gene: NA
len: 15
v_gene: TRBV30
abundance: NA
j_gene: TRBJ2-5
CDR3aa: CAWSVDSASQETQYF
CDR3nt: TGTGCCTGGAGTGTGGATAGCGCAAGTCAAGAGACCCAGTACTTC

d_gene: TRBD1
len: 17
v_gene: TRBV7-9
abundance: NA
j_gene: TRBJ2-2
CDR3aa: CASSSARTGRSTGELFF
CDR3nt: TGTGCCAGCAGCTCCGCCCGGACAGGGAGGAGCACCGGGGAGCTGTTTTTT

d_gene: TRBD1
len: 15
v_gene: TRBV20-1
abundance: NA
j_gene: TRBJ2-1
CDR3aa: CSASTGQGFYNEQFF
CDR3nt: TGCAGTGCTAGTACGGGACAGGGGTTCTACAATGAGCAGTTCTTC

d_gene: NA
len: 14
v_gene: TRBV28
abundance: NA
j_gene: TRBJ1-3
CDR3aa: CASSTTGSGNTIYF
CDR3nt: TGTGCCAGCAGCACCACAGGGAGCGGAAACACCATATATTTT

d_gene: NA
len: 15
v_gene: TRBV6-2/TRBV6-3
abundance: NA
j_gene: TRBJ1-5
CDR3aa: CASSYSNPGLQPQHF
CDR3nt: TGTGCCAGCAGTTACTCGAACCCAGGGCTACAGCCCCAGCATTTT

d_gene: NA
len: 16
v_gene: TRBV28
abundance: NA
j_gene: TRBJ2-3
CDR3aa: CASSSPQERSTDTQYF
CDR3nt: TGTGCCAGCAGTTCTCCCCAAGAGCGGTCCACAGATACGCAGTATTTT

d_gene: NA
len: 14
v_gene: TRBV15
abundance: NA
j_gene: TRBJ1-1
CDR3aa: CATSRDRMNTEAFF
CDR3nt: TGTGCCACCAGCAGAGATCGCATGAACACTGAAGCTTTCTTT

d_gene: TRBD1
len: 15
v_gene: TRBV7-2
abundance: NA
j_gene: TRBJ1-5
CDR3aa: CASSLAGTGRAPQHF
CDR3nt: TGTGCCAGCAGCTTAGCGGGGACAGGGCGTGCGCCCCAGCATTTT

d_gene: NA
len: 13
v_gene: TRBV27
abundance: NA
j_gene: TRBJ1-5
CDR3aa: CASSLARTAPQHF
CDR3nt: TGTGCCAGCAGTTTAGCTCGGACAGCACCCCAGCATTTT

d_gene: NA
len: 13
v_gene: TRBV6-1
abundance: NA
j_gene: TRBJ1-4
CDR3aa: CASSDVRGEKLFF
CDR3nt: TGTGCCAGCAGTGATGTAAGGGGTGAAAAACTGTTTTTT

d_gene: NA
len: 14
v_gene: TRBV5-1
abundance: NA
j_gene: TRBJ1-2
CDR3aa: CASKVVQGVYGYTF
CDR3nt: TGCGCCAGCAAAGTCGTGCAGGGAGTATATGGCTACACCTTC

d_gene: TRBD2
len: 14
v_gene: TRBV27
abundance: NA
j_gene: TRBJ2-7
CDR3aa: CASSLSGGFYEQYF
CDR3nt: TGTGCCAGCAGTCTCAGCGGGGGCTTCTACGAGCAGTACTTC

d_gene: TRBD1
len: 19
v_gene: TRBV6-6
abundance: NA
j_gene: TRBJ1-5
CDR3aa: CASSPTSTGAGGSNQPQHF
CDR3nt: TGTGCCAGCAGTCCTACCTCGACAGGGGCAGGCGGGAGCAATCAGCCCCAGCATTTT

d_gene: NA
len: 15
v_gene: TRBV7-6
abundance: NA
j_gene: TRBJ1-6
CDR3aa: CASSLAGGVGSPLHF
CDR3nt: TGTGCCAGCAGCTTGGCAGGTGGGGTGGGGTCACCCCTCCACTTT

d_gene: TRBD2
len: 16
v_gene: TRBV15
abundance: NA
j_gene: TRBJ2-7
CDR3aa: CATSRELAGVSYEQYF
CDR3nt: TGTGCCACCAGCAGAGAGCTAGCGGGAGTCTCCTACGAGCAGTACTTC

d_gene: NA
len: 13
v_gene: TRBV2
abundance: NA
j_gene: TRBJ2-5
CDR3aa: CASTGESQETQYF
CDR3nt: TGTGCCAGCACCGGGGAGAGCCAAGAGACCCAGTACTTC

d_gene: NA
len: 15
v_gene: TRBV3-1/TRBV3-2
abundance: NA
j_gene: TRBJ1-6
CDR3aa: CASSQVVGANSPLHF
CDR3nt: TGTGCCAGCAGCCAAGTGGTTGGAGCTAATTCACCCCTCCACTTT

d_gene: NA
len: 14
v_gene: TRBV7-8
abundance: NA
j_gene: TRBJ1-5
CDR3aa: CASTLDGNNQPQHF
CDR3nt: TGTGCCAGCACCCTGGACGGTAACAATCAGCCCCAGCATTTT

d_gene: NA
len: 13
v_gene: TRBV4-3
abundance: NA
j_gene: TRBJ1-2
CDR3aa: CASSQDGGWGYTF
CDR3nt: TGCGCCAGCAGCCAAGATGGGGGGTGGGGCTACACCTTC

d_gene: NA
len: 14
v_gene: TRBV7-9
abundance: NA
j_gene: TRBJ1-5
CDR3aa: CASSDAGFNQPQHF
CDR3nt: TGTGCCAGCAGCGATGCGGGGTTCAATCAGCCCCAGCATTTT

d_gene: TRBD2
len: 15
v_gene: TRBV29-1
abundance: NA
j_gene: TRBJ2-1
CDR3aa: CSVEASGLSYNEQFF
CDR3nt: TGCAGCGTTGAGGCTAGCGGACTCTCCTACAATGAGCAGTTCTTC

d_gene: TRBD2
len: 14
v_gene: TRBV5-4
abundance: NA
j_gene: TRBJ2-3
CDR3aa: CASSGRGNTDTQYF
CDR3nt: TGTGCCAGCAGCGGGAGGGGCAACACAGATACGCAGTATTTT

d_gene: NA
len: 16
v_gene: TRBV21-1
abundance: NA
j_gene: TRBJ2-4
CDR3aa: CAIVSDRIQAKNIQYF
CDR3nt: TGTGCCATCGTATCAGACAGGATCCAAGCCAAAAACATTCAGTACTTC

d_gene: NA
len: 14
v_gene: TRBV27
abundance: NA
j_gene: TRBJ1-1
CDR3aa: CASSLVSGNTEAFF
CDR3nt: TGTGCCAGCAGTTTAGTATCCGGGAACACTGAAGCTTTCTTT

d_gene: NA
len: 16
v_gene: TRBV9
abundance: NA
j_gene: TRBJ1-1
CDR3aa: CASSASQYLLGTEAFF
CDR3nt: TGTGCCAGCAGCGCATCCCAGTACCTCTTGGGCACTGAAGCTTTCTTT

d_gene: NA
len: 14
v_gene: TRBV2
abundance: once
j_gene: TRBJ1-5
CDR3aa: CASSEGYSNQPQHF
CDR3nt: TGTGCCAGCAGTGAGGGGTACAGCAATCAGCCCCAGCATTTT

d_gene: NA
len: 14
v_gene: TRBV19
abundance: NA
j_gene: TRBJ2-7
CDR3aa: CATKRWQASYEQYF
CDR3nt: TGTGCCACGAAACGTTGGCAGGCCTCCTACGAGCAGTACTTC

d_gene: TRBD1
len: 14
v_gene: TRBV19
abundance: NA
j_gene: TRBJ1-5
CDR3aa: CASSVTGGDQPQHF
CDR3nt: TGTGCCAGTAGTGTTACAGGGGGGGATCAGCCCCAGCATTTT

d_gene: TRBD1
len: 15
v_gene: TRBV19
abundance: NA
j_gene: TRBJ2-7
CDR3aa: CASSISPGGVSEQYF
CDR3nt: TGTGCCAGTAGTATATCTCCAGGGGGCGTATCCGAGCAGTACTTC

d_gene: NA
len: 14
v_gene: TRBV21-1
abundance: NA
j_gene: TRBJ2-1
CDR3aa: CASSKKRGHNEQFF
CDR3nt: TGTGCCAGCAGCAAAAAGAGGGGCCACAATGAGCAGTTCTTC

d_gene: TRBD1
len: 13
v_gene: TRBV12-3/TRBV12-4
abundance: NA
j_gene: TRBJ2-7
CDR3aa: CASSSGTDYEQYF
CDR3nt: TGTGCCAGCAGTTCCGGGACAGACTACGAGCAGTACTTC

d_gene: NA
len: 15
v_gene: TRBV5-1
abundance: NA
j_gene: TRBJ1-1
CDR3aa: CASSLGVTANTEAFF
CDR3nt: TGCGCCAGCAGCTTGGGGGTTACAGCGAACACTGAAGCTTTCTTT

d_gene: NA
len: 14
v_gene: TRBV3-1/TRBV3-2
abundance: NA
j_gene: TRBJ2-7
CDR3aa: CASSPKGGYYEQYF
CDR3nt: TGTGCCAGCAGCCCGAAAGGGGGTTACTACGAGCAGTACTTC

d_gene: NA
len: 12
v_gene: TRBV21-1
abundance: NA
j_gene: TRBJ2-5
CDR3aa: CASSKKQETQYF
CDR3nt: TGTGCCAGCAGCAAAAAACAAGAGACCCAGTACTTC

d_gene: NA
len: 11
v_gene: TRBV27
abundance: NA
j_gene: TRBJ1-3
CDR3aa: CATHRGNTIYF
CDR3nt: TGTGCCACCCACAGGGGAAACACCATATATTTT

d_gene: NA
len: 13
v_gene: TRBV27
abundance: NA
j_gene: TRBJ1-2
CDR3aa: CASSLHGNYGYTF
CDR3nt: TGTGCCAGCAGCCTCCATGGGAACTATGGCTACACCTTC

d_gene: TRBD2
len: 14
v_gene: TRBV6-5
abundance: NA
j_gene: TRBJ2-3
CDR3aa: CASSYRRGADTQYF
CDR3nt: TGTGCCAGCAGTTACCGTCGGGGGGCAGATACGCAGTATTTT

d_gene: NA
len: 15
v_gene: TRBV19
abundance: once
j_gene: TRBJ1-2
CDR3aa: CASSIREAFFEGYTF
CDR3nt: TGTGCCAGTAGTATACGGGAGGCCTTTTTCGAAGGCTACACCTTC